This T cell receptor beta chain is drawn from a study of CD8 T cells in Susac syndrome. A quantity of about 0.5 to 1 ug RNA underwent reverse transcription using random hexamers. In TCRdb, the immunoSEQ multiplex PCR reads were re-called with MiXCR into one record per CDR3 protein. This table has roughly 110,000 distinct CDR3 sequences, approximately 91% appearing once. Study-level findings and limits: The study acknowledged a relatively small number of individuals in its TCR sequencing and HLA analysis.

Concerning this clonotype itself: Its antigen is unknown.

The T cells that were sequenced for TCR beta were CD8+ and CD4+ cells from blood. TEMRA cells were FACS-enriched and CD8+ and CD4+ T cells negatively isolated. V was shortened by 0 bases and J by 2 bases, with 29 bases between the two germline ends. CDR3 length: 21 residues. The germline CDR1 and CDR2 sequences are MNHEY and SVGEGT. The V call is TRBV6-2 or TRBV6-3, the J call TRBJ2-7; D is possibly TRBD1 (5 bases). The sequenced sample consisted of CD4+ T cells from PBMCs. The receptor's source is a human donor in good health. The CDR3 spells CASSYSSPGGAVSLPTYEQYF. CDR3 nucleotide sequence: TGTGCCAGCAGTTACTCTTCCCCAGGTGGGGCCGTCAGCCTACCTACCTACGAGCAGTACTTC.